The clone carrying this TCR beta chain has more than one count but fewer than ten. The data were taken from a study of blood T cells in healthy people across ages. V trimming: 4 bases; J trimming: 6 bases; junction bases outside the gene matches: 8. The CDR3 spans 14 residues. Next came a second PCR, run for roughly 6 to 11 cycles, which used a sample-barcoded 5' primer along with a J-beta primer mix. TCRdb re-called the 5' RACE reads through MiXCR, storing one row per CDR3 protein. The sample consists of 1.5 million to 2 million distinct CDR3 sequences, 49% of them appearing once. The rearrangement uses TRBV12-3 or TRBV12-4 and TRBJ1-2; 7 bases agree with TRBD1. The source material was blood. The TCR sequence derives from a woman between 35 and 50 years old in good health. The CDR3 reads CASSSRTGVNGYTF. In DNA form, the CDR3 reads TGTGCCAGCAGTTCAAGGACAGGAGTGAATGGCTACACCTTC.